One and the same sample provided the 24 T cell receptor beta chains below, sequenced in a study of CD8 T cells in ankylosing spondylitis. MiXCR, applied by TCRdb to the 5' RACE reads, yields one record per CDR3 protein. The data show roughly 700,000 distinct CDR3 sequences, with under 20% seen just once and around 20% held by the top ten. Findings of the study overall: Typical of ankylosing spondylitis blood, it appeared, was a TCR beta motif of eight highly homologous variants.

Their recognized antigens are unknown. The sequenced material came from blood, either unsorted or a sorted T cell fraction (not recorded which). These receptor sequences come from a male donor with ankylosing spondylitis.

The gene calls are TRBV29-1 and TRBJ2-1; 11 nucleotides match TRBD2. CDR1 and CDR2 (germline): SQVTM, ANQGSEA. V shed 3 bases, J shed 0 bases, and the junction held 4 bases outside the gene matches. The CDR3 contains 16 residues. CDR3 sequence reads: CSVEGLAVLSYNEQFF. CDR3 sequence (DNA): TGCAGCGTTGAGGGACTAGCGGTTCTCTCCTACAATGAGCAGTTCTTC.

The DNA of the CDR3 is TGCGCCAGCAGCCCCCAGGAGGGAGGCCCGAACACCGGGGAGCTGTTTTTT. Translation: CASSPQEGGPNTGELFF. The V call is TRBV4-1, the J call TRBJ2-2; D possibly corresponds to TRBD2 (6 bases). CDR3 length equals 17 residues. The germline V and J ends were trimmed by 4 bases and 0 bases, with 15 bases remaining between them. Germline-derived CDR1 and CDR2 are MGHRA and YSYEKL.

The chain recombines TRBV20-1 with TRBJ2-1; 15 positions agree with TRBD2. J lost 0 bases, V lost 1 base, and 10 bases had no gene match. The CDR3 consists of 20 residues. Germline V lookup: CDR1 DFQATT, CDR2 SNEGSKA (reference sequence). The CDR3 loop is CSARVAGTSGRIGSYNEQFF. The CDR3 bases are TGCAGTGCTAGAGTAGCCGGGACTAGCGGGAGGATTGGCTCCTACAATGAGCAGTTCTTC.

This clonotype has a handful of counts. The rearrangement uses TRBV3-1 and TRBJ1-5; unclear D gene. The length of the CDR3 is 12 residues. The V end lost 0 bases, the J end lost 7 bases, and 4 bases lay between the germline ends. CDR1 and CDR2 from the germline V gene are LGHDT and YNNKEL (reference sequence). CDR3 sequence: CASSQDTQPQHF. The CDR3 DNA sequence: TGTGCCAGCAGCCAAGATACGCAGCCCCAGCATTTT.

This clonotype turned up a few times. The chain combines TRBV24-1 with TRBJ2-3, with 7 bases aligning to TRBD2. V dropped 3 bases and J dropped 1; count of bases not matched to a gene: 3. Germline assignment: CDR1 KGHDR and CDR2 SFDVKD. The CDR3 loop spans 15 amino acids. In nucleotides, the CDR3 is TGTGCCACCAGTGATCCCCGGGGGGGCACAGATACGCAGTATTTT. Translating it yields CATSDPRGGTDTQYF.

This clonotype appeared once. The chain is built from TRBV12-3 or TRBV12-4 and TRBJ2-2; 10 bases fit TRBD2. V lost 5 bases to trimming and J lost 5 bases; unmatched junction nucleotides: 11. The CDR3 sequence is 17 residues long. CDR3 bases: TGTGCCAGCAGTGATGCAGCGGGGGGGCCGGGTACCGGGGAGCTGTTTTTT. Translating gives CASSDAAGGPGTGELFF.

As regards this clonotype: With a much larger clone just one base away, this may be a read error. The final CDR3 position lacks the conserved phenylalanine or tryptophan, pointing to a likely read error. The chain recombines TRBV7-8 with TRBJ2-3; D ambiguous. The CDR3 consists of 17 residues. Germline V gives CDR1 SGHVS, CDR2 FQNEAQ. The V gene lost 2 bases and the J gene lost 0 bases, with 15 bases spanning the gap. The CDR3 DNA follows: TGTGCCAGCAGCTTAAACCGAAACAAACCTAGCACAGATACGCAGTATTTA. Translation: CASSLNRNKPSTDTQYL.

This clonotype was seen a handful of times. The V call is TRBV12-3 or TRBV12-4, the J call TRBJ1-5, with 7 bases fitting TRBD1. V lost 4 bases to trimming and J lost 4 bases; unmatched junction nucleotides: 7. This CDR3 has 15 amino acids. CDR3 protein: CASSSRQGRNQPQHF. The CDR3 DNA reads TGTGCCAGCAGTTCCCGACAGGGAAGGAATCAGCCCCAGCATTTT.

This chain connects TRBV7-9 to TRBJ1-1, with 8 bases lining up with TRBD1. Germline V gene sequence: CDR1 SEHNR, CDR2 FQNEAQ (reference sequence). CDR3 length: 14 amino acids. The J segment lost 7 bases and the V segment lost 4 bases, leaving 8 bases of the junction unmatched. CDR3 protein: CASSSSGTGIEAFF. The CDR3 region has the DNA TGTGCCAGCAGCTCCTCCGGGACAGGTATTGAAGCTTTCTTT.

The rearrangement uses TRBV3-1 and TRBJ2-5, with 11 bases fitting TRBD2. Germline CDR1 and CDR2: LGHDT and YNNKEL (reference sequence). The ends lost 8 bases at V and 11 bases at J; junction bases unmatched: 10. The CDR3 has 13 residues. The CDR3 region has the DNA TGTGCCAGCGGGCCTAGCGGGGGGCATCAGCAGTACTTC. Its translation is CASGPSGGHQQYF.

Here the CDR3 reads CASSHFLGGRENRNEQFF. The CDR3 DNA reads TGCGCCAGCAGCCACTTCCTTGGGGGGCGGGAGAATAGGAATGAGCAGTTCTTC. The rearrangement joins TRBV4-1 to TRBJ2-1, with D perhaps TRBD2 (7 bases). With 3 bases removed from V and 7 bases from J, the gap between germline ends came to 25 bases. The CDR3 extends over 18 amino acids. Germline V gene data show CDR1 as MGHRA and CDR2 as YSYEKL.

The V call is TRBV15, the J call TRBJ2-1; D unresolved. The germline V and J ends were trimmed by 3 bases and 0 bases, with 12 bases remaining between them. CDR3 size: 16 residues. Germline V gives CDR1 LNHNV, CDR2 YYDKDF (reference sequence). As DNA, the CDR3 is TGTGCCACCAGCAGGCCGGGTCCGAGCTCCTACAATGAGCAGTTCTTC. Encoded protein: CATSRPGPSSYNEQFF.

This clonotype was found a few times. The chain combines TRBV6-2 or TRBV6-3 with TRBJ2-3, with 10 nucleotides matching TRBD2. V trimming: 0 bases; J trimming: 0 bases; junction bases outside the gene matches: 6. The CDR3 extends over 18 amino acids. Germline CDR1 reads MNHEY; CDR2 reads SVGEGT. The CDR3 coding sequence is TGTGCCAGCAGTTACTCTGGACTAGCGGTTTCTAGCACAGATACGCAGTATTTT. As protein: CASSYSGLAVSSTDTQYF.

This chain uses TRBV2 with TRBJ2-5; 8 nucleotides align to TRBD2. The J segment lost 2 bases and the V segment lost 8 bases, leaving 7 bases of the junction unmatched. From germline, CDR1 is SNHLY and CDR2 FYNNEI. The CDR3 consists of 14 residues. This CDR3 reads CASGSLAAQETQYF. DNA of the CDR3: TGTGCCAGCGGCTCACTAGCGGCGCAAGAGACCCAGTACTTC.

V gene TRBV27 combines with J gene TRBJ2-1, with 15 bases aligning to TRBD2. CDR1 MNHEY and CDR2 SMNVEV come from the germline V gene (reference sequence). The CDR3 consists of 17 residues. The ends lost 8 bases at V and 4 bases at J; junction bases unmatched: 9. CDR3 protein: CASRGGLAGGFYNEQFF. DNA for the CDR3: TGTGCCAGCCGGGGGGGACTAGCGGGAGGTTTTTACAATGAGCAGTTCTTC.

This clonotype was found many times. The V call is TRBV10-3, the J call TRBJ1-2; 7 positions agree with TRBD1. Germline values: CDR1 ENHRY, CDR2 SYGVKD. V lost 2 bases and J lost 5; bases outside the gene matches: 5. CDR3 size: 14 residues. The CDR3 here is CAISEDRDIYGYTF. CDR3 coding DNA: TGTGCCATCAGTGAGGACAGGGACATTTATGGCTACACCTTC.

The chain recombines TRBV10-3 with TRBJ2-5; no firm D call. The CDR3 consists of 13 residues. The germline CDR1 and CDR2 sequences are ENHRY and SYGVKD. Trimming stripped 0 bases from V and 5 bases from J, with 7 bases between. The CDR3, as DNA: TGTGCCATCAGTGAGTCTGGTGGGGAGACCCAGTACTTC. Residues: CAISESGGETQYF.

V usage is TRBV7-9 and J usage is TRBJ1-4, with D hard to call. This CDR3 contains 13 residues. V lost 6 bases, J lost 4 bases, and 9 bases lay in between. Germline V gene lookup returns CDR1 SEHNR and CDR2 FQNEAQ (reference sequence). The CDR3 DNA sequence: TGTGCCAGCAGGTCCGCACTTAATGAAAAACTGTTTTTT. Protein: CASRSALNEKLFF.

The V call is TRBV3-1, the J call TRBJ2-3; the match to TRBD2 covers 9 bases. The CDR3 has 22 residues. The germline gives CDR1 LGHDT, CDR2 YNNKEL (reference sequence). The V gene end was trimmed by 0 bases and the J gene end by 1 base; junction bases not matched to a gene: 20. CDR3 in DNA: TGTGCCAGCAGCCAAGAGTCCCCGACTAGCGGCTCCAAGAGACACCGCACAGATACGCAGTATTTT. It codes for CASSQESPTSGSKRHRTDTQYF.

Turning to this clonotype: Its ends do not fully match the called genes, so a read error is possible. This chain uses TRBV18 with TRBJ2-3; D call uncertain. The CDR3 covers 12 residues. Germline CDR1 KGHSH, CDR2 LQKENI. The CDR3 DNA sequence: TGTGCCAGCTCACCGACCACAGATACGGAGTATTTT. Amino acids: CASSPTTDTEYF.

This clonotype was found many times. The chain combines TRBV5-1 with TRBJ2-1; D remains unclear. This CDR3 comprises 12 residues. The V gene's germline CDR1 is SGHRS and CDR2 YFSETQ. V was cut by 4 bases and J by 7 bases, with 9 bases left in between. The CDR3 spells CASSLTDNEQFF. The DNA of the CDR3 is TGCGCCAGCAGCCTCACAGATAATGAGCAGTTCTTC.

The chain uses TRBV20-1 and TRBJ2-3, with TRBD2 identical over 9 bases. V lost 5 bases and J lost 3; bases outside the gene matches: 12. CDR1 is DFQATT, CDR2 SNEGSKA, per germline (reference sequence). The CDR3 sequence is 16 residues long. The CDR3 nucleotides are TGCAGTGCTGCCTGGGGCGGGGGGGCCTCGACAGATACGCAGTATTTT. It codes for CSAAWGGGASTDTQYF.

The CDR3 protein is CSAETSGGFNEQFF. In DNA, the CDR3 is TGCAGTGCTGAGACTAGCGGGGGGTTCAATGAGCAGTTCTTC. This rearrangement joins TRBV20-1 to TRBJ2-1, with 13 bases identical to TRBD2. Germline-derived CDR1 and CDR2 are DFQATT and SNEGSKA (reference sequence). This CDR3 comprises 14 residues. Unmatched junction bases numbered 4, after V lost 5 bases and J lost 6 bases.

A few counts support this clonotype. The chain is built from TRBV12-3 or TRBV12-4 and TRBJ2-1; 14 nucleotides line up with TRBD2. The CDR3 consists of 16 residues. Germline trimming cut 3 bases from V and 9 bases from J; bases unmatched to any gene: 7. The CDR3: CASSFGGLAGAAEQFF. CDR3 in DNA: TGTGCCAGCAGTTTTGGGGGACTAGCGGGAGCGGCTGAGCAGTTCTTC.